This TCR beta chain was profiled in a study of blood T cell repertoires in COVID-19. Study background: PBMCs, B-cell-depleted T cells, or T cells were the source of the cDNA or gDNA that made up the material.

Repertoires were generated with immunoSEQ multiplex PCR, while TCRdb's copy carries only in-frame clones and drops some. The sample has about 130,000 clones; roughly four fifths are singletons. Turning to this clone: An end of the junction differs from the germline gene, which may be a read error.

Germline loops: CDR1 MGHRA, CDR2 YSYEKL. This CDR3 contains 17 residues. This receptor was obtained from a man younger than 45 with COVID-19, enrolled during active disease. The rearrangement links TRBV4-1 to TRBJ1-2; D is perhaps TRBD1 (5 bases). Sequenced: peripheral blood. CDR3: CASSQPGTYKARWGLDF. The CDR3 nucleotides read TGCGCCAGCAGCCAACCCGGGACTTACAAGGCGAGGTGGGGGTTGGACTTC.